Listed below are T cell receptor beta chains from one sample, sequenced in a study of OX40 agonist ivuxolimab in advanced cancers. Produced via immunoSEQ multiplex PCR; TCRdb's table is partial and in-frame only. The profile shows some 80,000 clones, just under 85% of them singletons. This material consisted of CD4+ or CD8+ T cells sorted from blood, taken in a trial of the OX40 agonist ivuxolimab. The receptors derive from an adult with an advanced solid tumor such as melanoma, head and neck, liver or kidney cancer. CDR3s include the opening cysteine and the closing phenylalanine or tryptophan. D genes are given only for firm matches. Not every row has a clone size; where given, it reads once, few, many or a size class.

clone_size j_call v_call d_call cdr3_nt cdr3_aa
NA TRBJ1-1 TRBV2 NA TGTGCCAGCAGTGAAGCGGTCTTATCACAGCAAGCTTTCTTT CASSEAVLSQQAFF
NA TRBJ1-5 TRBV4-1 NA TGCGCCAGCAGACTCAGGGGAGGGAGCAATCAGCCCCAGCATTTT CASRLRGGSNQPQHF
NA TRBJ2-1 TRBV10-3 NA TGTGCCATCAGTGAGTCGAGGGACGGTGAGCAGTTCTTC CAISESRDGEQFF
NA TRBJ2-5 TRBV6-1 TRBD1 TGTGCCAGCAGTTCACTAGGGACAGGGGAAGAGACCCAGTACTTC CASSSLGTGEETQYF
NA TRBJ1-3 TRBV6-5 NA TGTGCCAGCAGTTACACGCCGACGGCGGTTGGAAACACCATATATTTT CASSYTPTAVGNTIYF
few TRBJ2-3 TRBV5-1 TRBD1 TGCGCCAGCAGCTCGGGACAGCGCTCGACCACAGATACGCAGTATTTT CASSSGQRSTTDTQYF
NA TRBJ2-5 TRBV2 NA TGTGCCAGCAGTGAAGGGGTAGGGGCAGAGACCCAGTACTTC CASSEGVGAETQYF
NA TRBJ1-5 TRBV5-1 NA TGCGCCAGCAGCTTGACGACAGGAGATAATCAGCCCCAGCATTTT CASSLTTGDNQPQHF
NA TRBJ2-1 TRBV18 NA TGTGCCAGCTCACCGGGGGGTTCGGAGCAGTTCTTC CASSPGGSEQFF
NA TRBJ2-6 TRBV21-1 NA TGTGCCAGCAGCAAAGCGCGGGTCAGGCCTGGGGCCAACGTCCTGACTTTC CASSKARVRPGANVLTF
NA TRBJ2-5 TRBV5-1 NA TGCGCCAGCAGCTTGTCCCGGAATAGAAAAGAGACCCAGTACTTC CASSLSRNRKETQYF
once TRBJ2-7 TRBV4-1 NA TGCGCCAGCAGCCAAGACAGGGTAATAGACGAGCAGTACTTC CASSQDRVIDEQYF